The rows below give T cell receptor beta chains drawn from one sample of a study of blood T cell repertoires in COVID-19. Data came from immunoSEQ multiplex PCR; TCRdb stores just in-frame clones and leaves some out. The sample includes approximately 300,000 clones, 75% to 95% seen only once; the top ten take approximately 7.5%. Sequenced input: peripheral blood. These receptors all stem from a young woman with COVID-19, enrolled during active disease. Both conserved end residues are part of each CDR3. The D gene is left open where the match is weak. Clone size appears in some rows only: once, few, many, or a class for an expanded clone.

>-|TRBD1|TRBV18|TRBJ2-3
TGTGCCAGCGCGACCGGACAGGGGGCAGGAGATACGCAGTATTTT
CASATGQGAGDTQYF
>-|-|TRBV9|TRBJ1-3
TGTGCCAGCAGCCCTCTCGACAGTAACTCTGGAAACACCATATATTTT
CASSPLDSNSGNTIYF
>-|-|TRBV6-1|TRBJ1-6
TGTGCCAGCAGTGAAGGCAGGGGTTACTCACCCCTCCACTTT
CASSEGRGYSPLHF
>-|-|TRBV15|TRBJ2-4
TGTGCCACCAGCAGAGGAGTCCCGGACATTCAGTACTTC
CATSRGVPDIQYF
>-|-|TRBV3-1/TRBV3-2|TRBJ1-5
TGTGCCAGCAGCCGAGGACTAACTAGCAATCAGCCCCAGCATTTT
CASSRGLTSNQPQHF
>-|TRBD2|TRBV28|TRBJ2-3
TGTGCCAGCAGTCCACAAGCGGGAGGTGGCACAGATACGCAGTATTTT
CASSPQAGGGTDTQYF
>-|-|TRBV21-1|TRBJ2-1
TGTGCCAGCAGCATCCCTCTCCCGTGCCTAGCTGGTTTCGGGGAGCAGTTCTTC
CASSIPLPCLAGFGEQFF
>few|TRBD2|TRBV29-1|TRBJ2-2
TGCAGCGTTGAAGTCTTGGCGGGAGGGAACACCGGGGAGCTGTTTTTT
CSVEVLAGGNTGELFF
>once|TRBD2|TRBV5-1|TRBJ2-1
TGCGCCAGCAGCTTGCGTCCCGGGACTACCTACAATGAGCAGTTCTTC
CASSLRPGTTYNEQFF
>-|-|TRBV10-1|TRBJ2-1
TGCGCCAGCAGTGAGTCGATAGCGGAGAGGAATGAGCAGTTCTTC
CASSESIAERNEQFF
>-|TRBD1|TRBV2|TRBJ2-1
TGTGCCAGCAGTGAAGCGAACAGGGGGAATGAGCAGTTCTTC
CASSEANRGNEQFF
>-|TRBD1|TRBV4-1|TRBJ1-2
TGCGCCAGCAGCCAGCTTGGGCAGGGGGCCTATGGCTACACCTTC
CASSQLGQGAYGYTF
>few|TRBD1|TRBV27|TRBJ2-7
TGTGCCAGCAGTAGACAGGGGGCGTACGAGCAGTACTTC
CASSRQGAYEQYF
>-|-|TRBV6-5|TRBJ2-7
TGTGCCAGCAGTTACGGGGGGGGACACAACTACGAGCAGTACTTC
CASSYGGGHNYEQYF
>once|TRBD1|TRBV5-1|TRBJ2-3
TGCGCCAGCAGCCCGGACAGGGGAATTATAGCAGATACGCAGTATTTT
CASSPDRGIIADTQYF
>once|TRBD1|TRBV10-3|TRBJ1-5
TGTGCCATCAGTGAACAGGGGTTAATCGATCAGCCCCAGCATTTT
CAISEQGLIDQPQHF
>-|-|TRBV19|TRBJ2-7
TGTGCCAGTAGTAGGCGGGGAGGAGAGCAGTACTTC
CASSRRGGEQYF
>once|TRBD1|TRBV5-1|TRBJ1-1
TGCGCCAGCAGTCCCCGGGGACAGGGTTCTTACGAACGGATGAACACTGAAGCTTTCTTT
CASSPRGQGSYERMNTEAFF
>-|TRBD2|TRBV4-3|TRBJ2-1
TGCGCCAGCAGCCAAGGGACTAGCGGGAGGGCCTTCGATGAGCAGTTCTTC
CASSQGTSGRAFDEQFF
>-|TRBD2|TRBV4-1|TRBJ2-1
TGCGCCAGCAGCCAAAGGGCTAGCGGCTCATACAATGAGCAGTTCTTC
CASSQRASGSYNEQFF
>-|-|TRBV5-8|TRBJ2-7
TGTGCCAGCAGCCCGGGTTACGAGCAGTACTTC
CASSPGYEQYF
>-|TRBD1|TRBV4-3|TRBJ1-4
TGCGCCAGCAGCCAAGATATGGGACAGGCCAATGAAAAACTGTTTTTT
CASSQDMGQANEKLFF
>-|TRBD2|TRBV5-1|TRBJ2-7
TGCGCCAGCAGCTCCCGACTAGCGGGAGAGGTGCAGTACTTC
CASSSRLAGEVQYF
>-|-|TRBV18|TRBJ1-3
TGTGCCAGCTCACCGGGGAGGGACGGAAACACCATATATTTT
CASSPGRDGNTIYF
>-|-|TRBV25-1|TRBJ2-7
TGTGCCAGCAGTGAAGGAGGGGCGAAAACCTACGAGCAGTACTTC
CASSEGGAKTYEQYF
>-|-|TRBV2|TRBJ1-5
TGTGCCAGCAGTGAATTGGGCAGCAATCAGCCCCAGCATTTT
CASSELGSNQPQHF
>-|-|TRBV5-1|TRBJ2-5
TGCGCCAGCAGCTATACGGGGGTAGAAGAGACCCAGTACTTC
CASSYTGVEETQYF
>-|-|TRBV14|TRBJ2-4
TGTGCCAGCAGCACCCAGGGGGGCAAAAACATTCAGTACTTC
CASSTQGGKNIQYF
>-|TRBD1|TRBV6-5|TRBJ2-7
TGTGCCAGCAGTTACGGCAGGGGGCAGATCTACGAGCAGTACTTC
CASSYGRGQIYEQYF
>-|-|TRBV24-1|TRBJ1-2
TGTGCCACCAGTGATCGGGACTTCAGATATGGCTACACCTTC
CATSDRDFRYGYTF
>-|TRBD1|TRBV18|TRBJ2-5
TGTGCCAGCTCTTCGGACAGGGCGAAGACCCAGTACTTC
CASSSDRAKTQYF
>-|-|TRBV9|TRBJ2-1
TGTGCCAGCAGCCCGGGGGCGGGAGCGTCCTACAATGAGCAGTTCTTC
CASSPGAGASYNEQFF
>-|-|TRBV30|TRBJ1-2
TGTGCCTGGAGTGTACGGGGGGGCGTGGGTACCTTC
CAWSVRGGVGTF
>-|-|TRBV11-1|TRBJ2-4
TGTGCCAGCAGCTTAGATGGAGGGTCCAAAAACATTCAGTACTTC
CASSLDGGSKNIQYF
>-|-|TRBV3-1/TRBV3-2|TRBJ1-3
TGTGCCAGCAGCCAAGCCGGGTACGGAAACACCATATATTTT
CASSQAGYGNTIYF
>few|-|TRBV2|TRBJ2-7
TGTGCCACCTCCCGCCAGGGCTACGAGCAGTACTTC
CATSRQGYEQYF
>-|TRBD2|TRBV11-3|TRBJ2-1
TGTGCCAGCAGCCCGGGGGGGGTGACAAGGCCAGGACGAGAGCAGTTCTTC
CASSPGGVTRPGREQFF
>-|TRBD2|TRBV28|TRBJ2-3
TGTGCCAGCAGTTTCGGGACTAGTAACACAGATACGCAGTATTTT
CASSFGTSNTDTQYF
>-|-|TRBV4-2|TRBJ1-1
TGTGCCAGCAGCCCGAGGCCCTTACAGAACACTGAAGCTTTCTTT
CASSPRPLQNTEAFF
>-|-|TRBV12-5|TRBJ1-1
TGTGCTAGTGGCCTACAGGGATACACTGAAGCTTTCTTT
CASGLQGYTEAFF
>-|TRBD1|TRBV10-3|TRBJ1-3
TGTGCCATCAGTGAGTCTCCGGGACAGGGGGGCTTCGGTGGAAACACCATATATTTT
CAISESPGQGGFGGNTIYF
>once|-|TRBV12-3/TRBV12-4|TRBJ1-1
TGTGCCAGCAGAAAAACAGGGAGTACTGAAGCTTTCTTT
CASRKTGSTEAFF
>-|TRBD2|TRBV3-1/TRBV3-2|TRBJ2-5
TGTGCCAGCAGCCAAGCTGGGACTATCCGGTACCAAGAGACCCAGTACTTC
CASSQAGTIRYQETQYF
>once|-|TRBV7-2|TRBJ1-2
TGTGCCAGCAGCTCGCAGCAGGTTAACTATGGCTACACCTTC
CASSSQQVNYGYTF
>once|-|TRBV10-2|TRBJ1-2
TGCGCCAGCAGTTCTACAGGGTTCTATGGCTACACCTTC
CASSSTGFYGYTF
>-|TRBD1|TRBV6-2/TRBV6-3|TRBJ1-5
TGTGCCAGCAGTTGGGTAGACAGGGACAAGCCCCAGCATTTT
CASSWVDRDKPQHF
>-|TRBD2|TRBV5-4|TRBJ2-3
TGTGCCAGCACCCCAGCGGGAGGGCCGGATACGCAGTATTTT
CASTPAGGPDTQYF
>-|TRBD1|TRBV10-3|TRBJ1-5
TGTGCCACCAAATCTCCGGGACAGGGGGGGACTCAGCCCCAGCATTTT
CATKSPGQGGTQPQHF
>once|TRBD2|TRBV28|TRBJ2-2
TGTGCCAGCAGTCCACAGGGACTAGCGGGAGTGGCCGGGGAGCTGTTTTTT
CASSPQGLAGVAGELFF
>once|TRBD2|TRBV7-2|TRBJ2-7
TGTGCCAGCAGCTTGGGACTATATCACGAGCAGTACTTC
CASSLGLYHEQYF
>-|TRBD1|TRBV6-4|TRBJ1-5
TGTGCCAGCAGTTATACAGGGGATAGCAATCAGCCCCAGCATTTT
CASSYTGDSNQPQHF